The 11 T cell receptor beta chains below come from one sample, sequenced in a study of T cell repertoires in cytomegalovirus infection. For these TCRs, the target antigens are not known. TCRdb redid the calling of the reads with MiXCR, one entry per CDR3 protein. Of fewer than 1,000,000 distinct CDR3 sequences listed, under 40% were seen once; the top ten hold roughly 13%. Sequences were derived from cultured CD8+ T cells from PBMCs, sampled from culture after CMV antigen stimulation. All receptors derive from a human donor in good health (CMV status not recorded). Some clones in this sample may be carry-over from other donors' samples.

In its sample, this clonotype was seen many times. The V gene is TRBV6-5, the J gene TRBJ1-1, with D possibly being TRBD1 (6 bases). CDR1 and CDR2 (germline): MNHEY, SVGAGI. This CDR3 is built from 14 residues. Trimming removed 2 bases at V and 4 bases at J, with 11 bases between. The CDR3 DNA sequence: TGTGCCAGCAGTTACGACAGGAAGGTCACTGAAGCTTTCTTT. This codes for CASSYDRKVTEAFF.

This clonotype was counted a few times. The rearrangement uses TRBV7-9 and TRBJ2-7, with 9 bases fitting TRBD1. The CDR3 has 14 amino acids. Germline CDR1 is SEHNR and CDR2 is FQNEAQ (reference sequence). V was clipped by 5 bases and J by 2 bases; unmatched bases: 4. CDR3 protein: CASSPWDRAYEQYF. The CDR3 nucleotides read TGTGCCAGCAGCCCTTGGGACAGGGCCTACGAGCAGTACTTC.

This clonotype has a single count. The gene calls are TRBV7-6 and TRBJ2-5; D is uncertain. V lost 0 bases and J lost 5, with 10 bases in between. Per germline, CDR1 SGHVS and CDR2 FNYEAQ. The CDR3 is 14 amino acids. The DNA for the CDR3 is TGTGCCAGCAGCTTAGCCCGGGCGGATGAGACCCAGTACTTC. Its protein is CASSLARADETQYF.

The chain links TRBV12-3 or TRBV12-4 to TRBJ2-7; weak D call: TRBD1 (5 bases). The CDR3 runs to 13 residues. The V end was cut by 4 bases, the J end by 3 bases, with 10 bases between. The CDR3 DNA reads as TGTGCCAGCAGTTATGAGACAGACTACGAGCAGTACTTC. As protein: CASSYETDYEQYF.

The chain links TRBV10-3 to TRBJ2-3, with TRBD2 matching over 8 bases. This CDR3 is 13 amino acids long. The germline CDR1 and CDR2 sequences are ENHRY and SYGVKD. V gave up 10 bases and J gave up 2 bases; unmatched junction bases: 5. CDR3 nucleotides: TGTGCCACCGGGGGGGGAAACACAGATACGCAGTATTTT. This sequence encodes CATGGGNTDTQYF.

This clonotype was seen a single time. The V gene is TRBV12-3 or TRBV12-4, the J gene TRBJ2-7; D remains unclear. This CDR3 comprises 13 residues. V dropped 7 bases and J dropped 6 bases, with 16 bases sitting between them. This CDR3 reads CASTSTQLLEQYF. In nucleotides, the CDR3 is TGTGCCAGCACCTCAACCCAACTACTCGAGCAGTACTTC.

This chain joins TRBV4-1 and TRBJ1-4, with 8 bases aligning to TRBD1. Germline V gives CDR1 MGHRA, CDR2 YSYEKL. V shed 0 bases and J 7 bases; nucleotides not matched to a gene: 4. This CDR3 spans 15 amino acids. The CDR3 loop is CASSQDRGRSEKLFF. CDR3 DNA sequence: TGCGCCAGCAGCCAAGACAGGGGGCGAAGTGAAAAACTGTTTTTT.

There are many counts of this clonotype. The rearrangement uses TRBV7-9 and TRBJ1-3, with unresolved D. Deletions cut 2 bases from V and 2 bases from J, with 7 bases between. The length of the CDR3 is 14 residues. Germline V CDR1 and CDR2: SEHNR, FQNEAQ (reference sequence). The CDR3 nucleotides are TGTGCCAGCAGCTTATTTCGGGCTGGAAACACCATATATTTT. Translating gives CASSLFRAGNTIYF.

This clonotype was detected a few times. V usage is TRBV7-6 and J usage is TRBJ1-1; D not certain. CDR1 is SGHVS and CDR2 is FNYEAQ in the germline V gene. Trimming cost V 5 bases and J 4 bases, with 17 bases left between them. The CDR3 consists of 15 residues. CDR3 protein: CASSVHPGLGTEAFF. The CDR3 DNA reads TGTGCCAGCAGCGTCCACCCGGGCTTAGGCACTGAAGCTTTCTTT.

The rearrangement links TRBV6-1 to TRBJ2-7; D possibly matches TRBD1 or TRBD2 (5 bases each). Trimming left V 3 bases short and J 2 bases short, with 11 bases between. This CDR3 is 14 amino acids long. Per germline, CDR1 MNHNS and CDR2 SASEGT. The CDR3 here is CASSDSRGPYEQYV. The DNA for the CDR3 is TGTGCCAGCAGTGACAGTAGGGGACCCTACGAGCAGTACGTC.

This clonotype occurred many times. This chain uses TRBV12-3 or TRBV12-4 with TRBJ2-5; maybe TRBD1 (6 bases). V was cut by 3 bases and J by 0 bases, with 14 bases left in between. The CDR3 runs to 16 residues. The CDR3 spells CASSFRTESYQETQYF. In DNA form, the CDR3 reads TGTGCCAGCAGTTTCAGGACAGAATCGTACCAAGAGACCCAGTACTTC.